These 6 T cell receptor beta chains share one sample of origin, sequenced in a study of blood T cells in healthy people across ages. Next came a second PCR, run for roughly 6 to 11 cycles, which used a sample-barcoded 5' primer along with a J-beta primer mix. Each CDR3 protein is one row after TCRdb ran MiXCR on the 5' RACE reads. The sample records approximately 690,000 distinct CDR3 sequences, roughly 41% being singletons. Sequencing input: blood. The source of these receptors is a man aged 80 or over in good health.

The genes are TRBV4-3 and TRBJ2-5; D tentatively reads TRBD1 or TRBD2 (6 bases each). Trimming cost V 4 bases and J 5 bases, with 17 bases left between them. Germline V gene sequence: CDR1 LGHNA, CDR2 YSLEER. This CDR3 comprises 15 residues. DNA of the CDR3: TGCGCCAGCAGCCTCAGGAGGGGGGCGCGGGAGACCCAGTACTTC. Protein: CASSLRRGARETQYF.

This CDR3 reads CASSEETLSGNTIYF. CDR3 sequence (DNA): TGTGCCAGCAGTGAAGAGACACTGTCTGGAAACACCATATATTTT. The chain has TRBV2 and TRBJ1-3; D is unclear. This CDR3 contains 15 residues. Per the germline V gene, CDR1 is SNHLY and CDR2 is FYNNEI. Trimming left V 1 base short and J 1 base short, with 8 bases between.

The chain uses TRBV4-3 and TRBJ2-7; TRBD2 aligns across 9 bases. The germline V gene has CDR1 LGHNA and CDR2 YSLEER. This CDR3 is 15 amino acids long. The V and J ends lost 2 bases and 7 bases, in that order; junction bases with no gene match: 9. This CDR3 is CASSQSGLAGREQYF. The CDR3 bases are TGCGCCAGCAGCCAATCCGGGCTAGCGGGAAGGGAGCAGTACTTC.

The chain is built from TRBV20-1 and TRBJ2-6; D gene unclear. Germline V gene lookup returns CDR1 DFQATT and CDR2 SNEGSKA (reference sequence). Trimming pared 3 bases from V and 4 bases from J, leaving 7 bases between. CDR3 length equals 13 residues. The chain's CDR3 is CSASGSGANVLTF. CDR3 in DNA: TGCAGTGCTAGTGGGTCAGGGGCCAACGTCCTGACTTTC.

The chain recombines TRBV7-2 with TRBJ1-1, with 8 bases matching TRBD1. CDR1 is SGHTA, CDR2 FQGNSA, per germline. V gave up 5 bases and J gave up 0 bases; unmatched junction bases: 8. The CDR3 length is 16 residues. The CDR3 reads CASSLDRGWVNTEAFF. The CDR3 DNA sequence: TGTGCCAGCAGCCTAGACAGGGGTTGGGTGAACACTGAAGCTTTCTTT.

The chain links TRBV15 to TRBJ1-2, with 10 bases matching TRBD1. Unmatched junction bases numbered 7, after V lost 2 bases and J lost 1 base. Germline V CDR1 and CDR2: LNHNV, YYDKDF (reference sequence). The CDR3 totals 17 residues. The CDR3 bases are TGTGCCACCAGCAGATCCACGACAGGGGGCATTAACTATGGCTACACCTTC. This codes for CATSRSTTGGINYGYTF.